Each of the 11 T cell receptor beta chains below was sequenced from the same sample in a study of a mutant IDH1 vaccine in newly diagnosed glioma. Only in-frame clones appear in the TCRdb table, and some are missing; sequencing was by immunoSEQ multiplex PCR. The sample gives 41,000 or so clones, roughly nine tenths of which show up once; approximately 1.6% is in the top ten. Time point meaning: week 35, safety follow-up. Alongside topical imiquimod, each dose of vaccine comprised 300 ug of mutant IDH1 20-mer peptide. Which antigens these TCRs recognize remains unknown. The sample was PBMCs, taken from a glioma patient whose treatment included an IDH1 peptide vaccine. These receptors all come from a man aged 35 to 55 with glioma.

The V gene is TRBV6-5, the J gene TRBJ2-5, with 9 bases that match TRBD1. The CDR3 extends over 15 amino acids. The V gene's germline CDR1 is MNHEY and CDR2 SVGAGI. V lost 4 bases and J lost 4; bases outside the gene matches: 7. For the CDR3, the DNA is TGTGCCAGCAGTTTATTAACAGGGGGCCCAGAGACCCAGTACTTC. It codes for CASSLLTGGPETQYF.

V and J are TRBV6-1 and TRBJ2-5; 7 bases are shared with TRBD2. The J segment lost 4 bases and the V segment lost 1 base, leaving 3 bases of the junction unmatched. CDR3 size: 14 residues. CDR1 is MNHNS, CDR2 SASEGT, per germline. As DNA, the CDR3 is TGTGCCAGCAGTGAAGGGGGGGGTGGAGAGACCCAGTACTTC. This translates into CASSEGGGGETQYF.

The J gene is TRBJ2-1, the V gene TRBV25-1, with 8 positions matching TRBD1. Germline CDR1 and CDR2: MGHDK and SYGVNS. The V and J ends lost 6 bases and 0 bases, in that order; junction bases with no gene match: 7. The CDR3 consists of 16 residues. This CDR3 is CASRRQGSSSYNEQFF. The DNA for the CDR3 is TGTGCCAGCAGGAGACAGGGGTCGTCCTCCTACAATGAGCAGTTCTTC.

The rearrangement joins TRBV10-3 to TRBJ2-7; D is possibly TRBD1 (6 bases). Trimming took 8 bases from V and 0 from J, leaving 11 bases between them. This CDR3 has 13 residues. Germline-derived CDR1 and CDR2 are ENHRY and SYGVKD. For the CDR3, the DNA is TGTGCCATCGGGACACCTTCCTCCTACGAGCAGTACTTC. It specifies CAIGTPSSYEQYF.

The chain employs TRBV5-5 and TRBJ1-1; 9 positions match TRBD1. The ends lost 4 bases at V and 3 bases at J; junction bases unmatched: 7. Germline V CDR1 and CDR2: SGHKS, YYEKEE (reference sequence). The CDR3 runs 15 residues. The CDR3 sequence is CASSRTGGGDTEAFF. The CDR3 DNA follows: TGTGCCAGCAGCCGTACAGGGGGCGGCGACACTGAAGCTTTCTTT.

The CDR3 bases are TGTGCCAGCAGTTTAGGGGCAGGGGGTGTCGTAGGCTACACCTTC. Translated: CASSLGAGGVVGYTF. The chain employs TRBV28 and TRBJ1-2; 7 positions match TRBD1. In germline, CDR1 is MDHEN, CDR2 SYDVKM. The CDR3 is made up of 15 amino acids. With 2 bases clipped from V and 8 bases from J, the junction kept 11 bases outside the gene matches.

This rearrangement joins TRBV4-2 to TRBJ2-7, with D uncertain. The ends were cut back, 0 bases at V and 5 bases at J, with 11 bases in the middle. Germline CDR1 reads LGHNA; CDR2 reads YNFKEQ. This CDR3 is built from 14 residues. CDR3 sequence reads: CASSQDTVGDEQYF. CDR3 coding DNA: TGTGCCAGCAGCCAAGATACAGTCGGCGACGAGCAGTACTTC.

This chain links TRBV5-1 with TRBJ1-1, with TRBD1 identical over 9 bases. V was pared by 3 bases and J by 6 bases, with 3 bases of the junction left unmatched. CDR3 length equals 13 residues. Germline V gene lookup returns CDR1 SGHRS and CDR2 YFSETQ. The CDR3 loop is CASSWDRVAEAFF. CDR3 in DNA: TGCGCCAGCAGCTGGGACAGGGTGGCTGAAGCTTTCTTT.

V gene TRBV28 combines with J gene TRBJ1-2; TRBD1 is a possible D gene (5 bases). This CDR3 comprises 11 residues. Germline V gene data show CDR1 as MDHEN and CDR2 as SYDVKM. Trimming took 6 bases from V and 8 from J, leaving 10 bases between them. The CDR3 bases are TGTGCCAGCAGGAGGGGTATCGGCTACACCTTC. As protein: CASRRGIGYTF.

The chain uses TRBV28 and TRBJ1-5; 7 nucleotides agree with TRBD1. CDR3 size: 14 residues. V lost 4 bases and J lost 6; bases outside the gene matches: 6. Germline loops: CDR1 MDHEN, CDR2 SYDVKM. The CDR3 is CASSYTGESQPQHF. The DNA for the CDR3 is TGTGCCAGCAGTTATACAGGGGAAAGTCAGCCCCAGCATTTT.

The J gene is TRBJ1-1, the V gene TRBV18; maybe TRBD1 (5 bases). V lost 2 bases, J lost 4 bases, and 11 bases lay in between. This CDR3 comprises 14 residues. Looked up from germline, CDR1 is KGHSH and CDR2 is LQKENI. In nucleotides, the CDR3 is TGTGCCAGCTCACCAAACAGGATGCTCACTGAAGCTTTCTTT. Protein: CASSPNRMLTEAFF.